A selection of T cell receptor beta chains follows, all from one sample in a study of blood T cell repertoires in COVID-19. Repertoires were generated with immunoSEQ multiplex PCR, while TCRdb's copy carries only in-frame clones and drops some. The sample consists of 240,000 or so clones, 86% of them appearing once. Input material: peripheral blood. These receptors were collected from a man aged 80 or over with acute or convalescent COVID-19. Each CDR3 is given with its conserved first and last residue. The D gene is left open where the match is weak. A row's size may be missing; if present it is once, few, many or a size class.

12 | TRBJ2-7 | TRBD1 | - | TRBV19 | CATRQGGGEQYF | TGTGCCACGCGACAGGGCGGAGGCGAGCAGTACTTC
15 | TRBJ2-1 | - | once | TRBV9 | CASSVGYRINNEQFF | TGTGCCAGCAGCGTAGGATACAGGATAAACAATGAGCAGTTCTTC
17 | TRBJ2-1 | TRBD2 | once | TRBV5-6 | CASNTNLGTSGSNEQFF | TGTGCCAGCAACACCAATCTCGGGACTAGCGGGAGCAATGAGCAGTTCTTC
16 | TRBJ1-3 | TRBD1 | once | TRBV18 | CASSPVTGGSGNTIYF | TGTGCCAGCTCACCTGTTACAGGGGGCTCTGGAAACACCATATATTTT
17 | TRBJ2-2 | TRBD2 | - | TRBV13 | CASSSRLAGAGTGELFF | TGTGCCAGCAGCTCCCGACTAGCGGGAGCAGGTACCGGGGAGCTGTTTTTT
13 | TRBJ1-1 | TRBD1 | - | TRBV10-3 | CAISAPRGAEAFF | TGTGCCATCAGTGCGCCCAGGGGGGCTGAAGCTTTCTTT
13 | TRBJ2-7 | TRBD2 | - | TRBV2 | CASREGGTYEQYF | TGTGCCAGTCGAGAGGGAGGGACGTACGAGCAGTACTTC
15 | TRBJ1-1 | - | - | TRBV7-9 | CASSSAGRWNTEAFF | TGTGCCAGCAGCTCCGCAGGTCGGTGGAACACTGAAGCTTTCTTT
16 | TRBJ2-1 | TRBD2 | - | TRBV15 | CATSIGGGRAYNEQFF | TGTGCCACCAGCATAGGTGGCGGGAGGGCCTACAATGAGCAGTTCTTC
15 | TRBJ2-2 | - | - | TRBV27 | CASSSGDGATGELFF | TGTGCCAGCAGTTCAGGGGACGGTGCCACCGGGGAGCTGTTTTTT
14 | TRBJ2-7 | - | - | TRBV5-1 | CASGEQGSVYEQYF | TGCGCCAGCGGGGAACAGGGCAGCGTCTACGAGCAGTACTTC
14 | TRBJ1-6 | TRBD1 | - | TRBV2 | CASSEGTGDSPLHF | TGTGCCAGCAGTGAAGGGACAGGGGATTCACCCCTCCACTTT
16 | TRBJ1-3 | - | - | TRBV18 | CASSPAAGLPGNTIYF | TGTGCCAGCTCACCGGCCGCAGGACTGCCTGGAAACACCATATATTTT
14 | TRBJ1-6 | TRBD1 | - | TRBV19 | CASSSGDRASPLHF | TGCGCCAGTAGTTCGGGGGACAGGGCTTCACCCCTCCACTTT
14 | TRBJ1-2 | TRBD1 | - | TRBV19 | CASLRGTDSWGYTF | TGTGCCAGCCTGAGGGGGACAGACAGCTGGGGCTACACCTTC
13 | TRBJ1-2 | - | - | TRBV5-8 | CASSLNRREGYTF | TGTGCCAGCAGCTTAAACCGCCGAGAAGGCTACACCTTC
15 | TRBJ2-3 | - | once | TRBV5-1 | CASSLRGQSTDTQYF | TGCGCCAGCAGCTTGAGAGGACAGTCCACAGATACGCAGTATTTT
15 | TRBJ1-1 | - | - | TRBV5-1 | CASSLALSGGTEAFF | TGCGCCAGCAGCTTGGCCTTGTCAGGTGGAACTGAAGCTTTCTTT
15 | TRBJ2-3 | - | - | TRBV5-1 | CASSSDGINTDTQYF | TGCGCCAGCAGCTCGGACGGGATTAACACAGATACGCAGTATTTT
13 | TRBJ1-6 | TRBD1 | - | TRBV11-3 | CASSSGQDSPLHF | TGTGCCAGCAGCTCTGGACAGGATTCACCCCTCCACTTT
15 | TRBJ2-7 | - | - | TRBV21-1 | CASSPRDSSDYEQYF | TGTGCCAGCAGCCCCCGGGACAGCTCCGATTACGAGCAGTACTTC
15 | TRBJ2-5 | TRBD1 | - | TRBV6-5 | CASGGQGLNTETQYF | TGTGCCAGCGGGGGACAGGGTCTTAATACTGAGACCCAGTACTTC
16 | TRBJ2-7 | - | - | TRBV9 | CASSPHSGRVSYEQYF | TGTGCCAGCAGCCCCCATTCGGGCAGGGTCAGCTACGAGCAGTACTTC
17 | TRBJ2-7 | TRBD2 | - | TRBV28 | CASRLETSGRARHEQYF | TGTGCCAGCAGGTTGGAGACTAGCGGGAGGGCGAGACACGAGCAGTACTTC
15 | TRBJ1-5 | TRBD1 | - | TRBV19 | CASRGTNRGQQPQHF | TGTGCCAGTAGAGGGACTAACAGGGGGCAACAGCCCCAGCATTTT
13 | TRBJ2-7 | TRBD2 | few | TRBV27 | CASRASGGYEQYF | TGTGCCAGCAGGGCTAGCGGGGGTTACGAGCAGTACTTC
14 | TRBJ1-5 | TRBD1 | few | TRBV2 | CASMGQAINQPQHF | TGTGCCAGCATGGGACAGGCGATAAATCAGCCCCAGCATTTT
16 | TRBJ2-1 | TRBD2 | - | TRBV6-2/TRBV6-3 | CASSRARRGEYNEQFF | TGTGCCAGCAGCCGGGCTAGGCGGGGGGAATACAATGAGCAGTTCTTC
15 | TRBJ2-2 | - | - | TRBV5-1 | CASSFRVPNTGELFF | TGCGCCAGCAGCTTCAGGGTCCCTAACACCGGGGAGCTGTTTTTT
15 | TRBJ2-7 | TRBD2 | - | TRBV10-3 | CASRGTSGFGYEQYF | TGTGCCAGCCGGGGCACTAGCGGGTTTGGCTACGAGCAGTACTTC
17 | TRBJ1-6 | TRBD1 | - | TRBV4-1 | CASSQDTGANYNSPLHF | TGCGCCAGCAGCCAAGATACAGGGGCGAACTATAATTCACCCCTCCACTTT
15 | TRBJ1-5 | - | - | TRBV7-2 | CASSLEARGGQPQHF | TGTGCCAGCAGCTTAGAGGCCAGGGGCGGTCAGCCCCAGCATTTT
15 | TRBJ1-6 | TRBD1 | once | TRBV27 | CASSLWGTGERTLHF | TGTGCCAGCAGTTTATGGGGGACAGGGGAACGAACCCTCCACTTT
13 | TRBJ1-1 | - | few | TRBV19 | CASSIDRNTEAFF | TGTGCCAGTAGTATAGATAGGAACACTGAAGCTTTCTTT
15 | TRBJ2-7 | TRBD2 | - | TRBV3-1/TRBV3-2 | CASSLSAGGGYEQYF | TGTGCCAGCAGCCTTTCGGCGGGGGGAGGTTACGAGCAGTACTTC
16 | TRBJ2-5 | - | - | TRBV28 | CASSTPRQVNRETQYF | TGTGCCAGCAGTACTCCCCGACAGGTTAACAGGGAGACCCAGTACTTC
14 | TRBJ1-1 | - | - | TRBV5-1 | CASTSGDSGTEAFF | TGCGCCAGCACATCGGGGGATAGTGGCACTGAAGCTTTCTTT
14 | TRBJ2-1 | - | - | TRBV3-1/TRBV3-2 | CASSQVGGSHEQFF | TGTGCCAGCAGCCAAGTTGGCGGCAGCCATGAGCAGTTCTTC
15 | TRBJ1-2 | - | - | TRBV7-2 | CASSLEVRGGYGYTF | TGTGCCAGCAGCTTAGAGGTCAGGGGCGGCTATGGCTACACCTTC
14 | TRBJ2-2 | - | - | TRBV7-7 | CASSRDSGTGELFF | TGTGCTAGCAGCCGGGACTCTGGCACCGGGGAGCTGTTTTTT
14 | TRBJ1-5 | - | - | TRBV19 | CASSMRDINQPQHF | TGTGCCAGTAGTATGAGGGACATTAATCAGCCCCAGCATTTT
14 | TRBJ2-2 | TRBD1 | - | TRBV28 | CASSTTGLTGELFF | TGTGCCAGCAGCACGACAGGGCTGACCGGGGAGCTGTTTTTT
16 | TRBJ1-3 | TRBD1 | once | TRBV11-2 | CASSRGQGGNGNTIYF | TGTGCCAGCAGTCGCGGACAGGGAGGGAATGGAAACACCATATATTTT
14 | TRBJ2-3 | - | few | TRBV27 | CASSFGYSTDTQYF | TGTGCCAGCAGTTTCGGGTATTCCACAGATACGCAGTATTTT
13 | TRBJ1-5 | - | - | TRBV5-5 | CASSLWSLQPQHF | TGTGCCAGCAGCTTGTGGAGTCTGCAGCCCCAGCATTTT
18 | TRBJ2-3 | TRBD2 | - | TRBV5-1 | CASSFRASGGAYTDTQYF | TGCGCCAGCAGCTTCAGGGCTAGCGGGGGGGCGTACACAGATACGCAGTATTTT
16 | TRBJ1-6 | - | - | TRBV11-2 | CASSPRRGIANSPLHF | TGTGCCAGCAGCCCCCGAAGGGGTATAGCTAATTCACCCCTCCACTTT
14 | TRBJ1-1 | - | - | TRBV28 | CASSLQVQNTEAFF | TGTGCCAGCAGTTTACAGGTACAGAACACTGAAGCTTTCTTT
13 | TRBJ1-1 | - | - | TRBV29-1 | CSAQGGGDTEAFF | TGCAGCGCCCAGGGAGGGGGGGACACTGAAGCTTTCTTT
17 | TRBJ2-6 | TRBD2 | - | TRBV5-5 | CASSPSGTLSGANVLTF | TGTGCCAGCAGCCCTAGCGGGACTTTATCTGGGGCCAACGTCCTGACTTTC
14 | TRBJ2-3 | - | - | TRBV19 | CASSISGITDTQYF | TGTGCCAGTAGTATTTCAGGGATCACAGATACGCAGTATTTT
16 | TRBJ2-7 | - | - | TRBV6-5 | CASSSPRGGGTYEQYF | TGTGCCAGCAGTTCACCCCGGGGAGGGGGGACCTACGAGCAGTACTTC
14 | TRBJ1-6 | - | - | TRBV11-2 | CASSLQGWNSPLHF | TGTGCCAGCAGCTTACAGGGTTGGAATTCACCCCTCCACTTT